Sequencing of this T cell receptor (beta chain) was carried out in a study of circulating and synovial CD4+ cells in juvenile arthritis. Profiled with immunoSEQ multiplex PCR; TCRdb holds only in-frame clones, not every one. Found here are roughly 2,200 clones, 75% to 95% of them singletons; the top ten hold about 1.7%. This CDR3 is 15 amino acids long. Germline V gene data show CDR1 as MNHEY and CDR2 as SVGAGI. V shed 5 bases, J shed 5 bases, and the junction held 6 bases outside the gene matches. J is TRBJ2-2 and V is TRBV6-5; 9 nucleotides match TRBD2. Sequencing was performed on HLA-DR+ CD4+ T cells from blood. Subset meaning: circulating pathogenic-like lymphocytes, sorted as HLA-DR+CD14-CD3+CD4+CD25low/- blood T cells. This sequence originates from a human donor with juvenile idiopathic arthritis. The CDR3 nucleotides are TGTGCCAGCAGTAGGGCTACTAGCGGGACCGGGGAGCTGTTTTTT. Its protein is CASSRATSGTGELFF.